This T cell receptor beta chain is drawn from a study of T-cell memory formation after mild COVID-19. Study at large: TCR clusters largely stayed donor specific. Study results and limitations: Detection of some responders pre-infection suggested pre-existing cross-reactive memory T cells participated. Mainly CM and EM harbored the contracting CD4+ clones; mainly EMRA harbored the CD8+ ones.

The 5'RACE method, run with constant-segment primers, produced TCR alpha and TCR beta cDNA libraries (carrying sample barcodes and UMIs). Each CDR3 protein gets one entry after TCRdb re-called the 5' RACE reads with MiXCR. The repertoire holds about 440,000 distinct CDR3 sequences, around 20% seen once, with 8.4% in the top ten. This clonotype was observed a few times. The antigen is undetermined. CDR1 MNHNY and CDR2 SVGAGI come from the germline V gene (reference sequence). The CDR3 totals 15 residues. V was pared by 11 bases and J by 0 bases, with 17 bases between. Sequenced material: PBMCs or a T cell subset sorted from them (not recorded which). The receptor comes from an adult woman who had mild COVID-19 (a few samples of this study predate the infection). Cell type and time point are not known. V gene TRBV6-6 combines with J gene TRBJ1-5, with D possibly being TRBD1 (5 bases). DNA for the CDR3: TGTGCCGAGATGGGGGGGGGAGATAGCAATCAGCCCCAGCATTTT. It codes for CAEMGGGDSNQPQHF.